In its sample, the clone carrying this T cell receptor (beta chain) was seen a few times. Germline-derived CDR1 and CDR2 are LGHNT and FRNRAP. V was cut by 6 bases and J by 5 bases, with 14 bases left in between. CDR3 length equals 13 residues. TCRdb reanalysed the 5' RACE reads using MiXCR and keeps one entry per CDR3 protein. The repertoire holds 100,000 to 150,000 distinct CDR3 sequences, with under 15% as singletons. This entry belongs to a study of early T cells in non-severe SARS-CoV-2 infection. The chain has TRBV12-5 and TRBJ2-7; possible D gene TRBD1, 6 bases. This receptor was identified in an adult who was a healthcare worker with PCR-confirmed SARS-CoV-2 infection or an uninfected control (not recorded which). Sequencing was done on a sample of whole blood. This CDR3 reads CASGPDRSDEQYF. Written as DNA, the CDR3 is TGTGCTAGTGGCCCAGACAGGAGCGACGAGCAGTACTTC.